The rows below give T cell receptor beta chains drawn from one sample of a study of blood T cell repertoires in COVID-19. Repertoires were generated with immunoSEQ multiplex PCR, while TCRdb's copy carries only in-frame clones and drops some. The table has about 260,000 clones, around 87% seen once. Source material: peripheral blood. These receptors all come from a woman in her fifties or sixties with acute or convalescent COVID-19. The CDR3 runs from the conserved cysteine through the conserved F or W. Each record gives: D gene, J gene, clone size, CDR3 length, V gene, CDR3 protein, CDR3 DNA. A D gene is named only where the DNA matches it firmly. Size tells how often a clone was seen (once, few, many) or the class of an expanded clone, and some rows leave it out.

>.|TRBJ1-1|.|14|TRBV20-1
CSASFRRGDTEAFF
TGCAGTGCTAGTTTTCGGCGGGGAGACACTGAAGCTTTCTTT
>.|TRBJ2-3|.|13|TRBV5-8
CASSLLDSQAQYF
TGTGCCAGCAGCTTGCTCGACAGCCAGGCACAGTATTTT
>TRBD1|TRBJ2-7|.|13|TRBV19
CASRGQGSDEQYF
TGTGCCAGTAGGGGACAGGGATCGGACGAGCAGTACTTC
>TRBD2|TRBJ2-7|.|15|TRBV19
CASSTRLAGTYEQYF
TGTGCCAGTAGTACCCGACTAGCGGGAACCTACGAGCAGTACTTC
>TRBD1|TRBJ1-5|.|17|TRBV3-1/TRBV3-2
CASSPTGPGQINQPQHF
TGTGCCAGCAGCCCTACTGGGCCGGGACAGATCAATCAGCCCCAGCATTTT
>.|TRBJ1-5|.|13|TRBV6-5
CAQRPPSNQPQHF
TGTGCCCAGCGCCCTCCTAGCAATCAGCCCCAGCATTTT
>TRBD1|TRBJ1-2|.|14|TRBV4-2
CASSQAGQRYGYTF
TGTGCCAGCAGCCAAGCGGGACAGCGCTATGGCTACACCTTC
>TRBD1|TRBJ1-6|.|17|TRBV2
CASSGDRGIAYNSPLHF
TGTGCCAGCAGCGGTGACAGGGGGATCGCCTATAATTCACCCCTCCACTTT
>.|TRBJ2-7|.|14|TRBV19
CASSIIGEAYEQYF
TGTGCCAGTAGTATCATCGGGGAGGCCTACGAGCAGTACTTC
>TRBD1|TRBJ2-7|.|15|TRBV6-1
CASTITGQGVYEQYF
TGTGCCAGCACCATCACCGGACAGGGGGTTTACGAGCAGTACTTC
>.|TRBJ2-7|.|20|TRBV4-2
CASSQKQGVRGRAFEDEQYF
TGTGCCAGCAGCCAGAAACAGGGAGTCCGGGGGAGGGCCTTTGAGGACGAGCAGTACTTC
>.|TRBJ1-2|.|12|TRBV6-7
CASSSGTHGYTF
TGTGCCAGCAGTTCCGGGACACATGGCTACACCTTC
>TRBD2|TRBJ2-7|.|14|TRBV28
CASSLAGGSYEQYF
TGTGCCAGCAGTTTAGCGGGAGGTTCCTACGAGCAGTACTTC
>TRBD1|TRBJ1-1|.|15|TRBV28
CASSLRGQGNTEAFF
TGTGCCAGCAGTTTAAGGGGACAGGGGAACACTGAAGCTTTCTTT
>.|TRBJ1-4|.|17|TRBV5-1
CASSLGNIALMDEKLFF
TGCGCCAGCAGCTTGGGGAACATAGCTCTAATGGATGAAAAACTGTTTTTT
>TRBD2|TRBJ2-1|once|18|TRBV5-6
CASFPGLAGSLNYNEQFF
TGTGCCAGCTTTCCGGGACTAGCGGGGTCATTAAACTACAATGAGCAGTTCTTC
>TRBD1|TRBJ2-4|once|14|TRBV7-3
CASSRTGNDGIQYF
TGTGCCAGCAGCCGGACAGGGAATGACGGCATTCAGTACTTC
>.|TRBJ1-5|.|15|TRBV5-1
CASSLGQGRNQPQHF
TGCGCCAGCAGCTTGGGTCAGGGAAGAAATCAGCCCCAGCATTTT
>.|TRBJ1-1|.|13|TRBV11-3
CASSLDRGREAFF
TGTGCCAGCAGCTTAGATCGAGGTCGTGAAGCTTTCTTT
>TRBD1|TRBJ1-6|few|15|TRBV6-5
CASTGTGAYNSPLHF
TGTGCCAGCACCGGGACAGGGGCCTATAATTCACCCCTCCACTTT
>.|TRBJ1-2|.|14|TRBV4-3
CASSQESPNYGYTF
TGCGCCAGCAGCCAGGAGTCACCCAACTATGGCTACACCTTC
>TRBD2|TRBJ2-1|.|16|TRBV27
CASSRPGTSFPNEQFF
TGTGCCAGCAGTCGCCCCGGGACTAGCTTTCCGAATGAGCAGTTCTTC
>.|TRBJ2-1|.|14|TRBV27
CASSSYLASNEQFF
TGTGCCAGCAGTTCTTACCTAGCTTCCAATGAGCAGTTCTTC
>TRBD1|TRBJ2-3|.|17|TRBV27
CASSDPPDRKGTDTQYF
TGTGCCAGCAGCGATCCCCCGGACAGGAAAGGCACAGATACGCAGTATTTT
>.|TRBJ2-6|.|16|TRBV7-2
CASSLRGISGANVLTF
TGTGCCAGCAGCTTAAGAGGGATCTCTGGGGCCAACGTCCTGACTTTC
>.|TRBJ1-1|.|12|TRBV30
CAWSVFALTAFF
TGTGCCTGGAGTGTATTTGCACTAACGGCTTTCTTT
>.|TRBJ1-4|.|14|TRBV13
CASSTRTGSEKLFF
TGTGCCAGCAGCACCCGGACGGGAAGCGAAAAACTGTTTTTT
>.|TRBJ1-5|.|14|TRBV19
CASSIRAGGQPQHF
TGTGCCAGTAGTATCCGCGCAGGTGGCCAGCCCCAGCATTTT
>TRBD1|TRBJ1-4|.|13|TRBV9
CASGGGAGEKLFF
TGTGCCAGCGGAGGGGGCGCCGGTGAAAAACTGTTTTTT
>TRBD1|TRBJ2-5|.|15|TRBV5-1
CASSLWGTGVETQYF
TGCGCCAGCAGCTTGTGGGGGACAGGGGTAGAGACCCAGTACTTC